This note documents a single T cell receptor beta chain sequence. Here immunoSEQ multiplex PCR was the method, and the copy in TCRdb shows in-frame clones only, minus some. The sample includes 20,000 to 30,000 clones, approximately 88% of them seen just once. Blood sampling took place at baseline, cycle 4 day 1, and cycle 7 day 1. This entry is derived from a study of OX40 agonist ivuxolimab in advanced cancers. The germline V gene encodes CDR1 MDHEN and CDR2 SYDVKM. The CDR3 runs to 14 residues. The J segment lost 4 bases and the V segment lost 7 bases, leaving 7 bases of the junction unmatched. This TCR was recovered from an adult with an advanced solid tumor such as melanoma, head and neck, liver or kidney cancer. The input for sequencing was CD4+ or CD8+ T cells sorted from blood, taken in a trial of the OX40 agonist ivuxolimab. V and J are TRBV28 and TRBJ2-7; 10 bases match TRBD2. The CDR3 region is CASITTSGSYEQYF. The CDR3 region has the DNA TGTGCCAGCATTACGACTAGCGGGTCATACGAGCAGTACTTC.